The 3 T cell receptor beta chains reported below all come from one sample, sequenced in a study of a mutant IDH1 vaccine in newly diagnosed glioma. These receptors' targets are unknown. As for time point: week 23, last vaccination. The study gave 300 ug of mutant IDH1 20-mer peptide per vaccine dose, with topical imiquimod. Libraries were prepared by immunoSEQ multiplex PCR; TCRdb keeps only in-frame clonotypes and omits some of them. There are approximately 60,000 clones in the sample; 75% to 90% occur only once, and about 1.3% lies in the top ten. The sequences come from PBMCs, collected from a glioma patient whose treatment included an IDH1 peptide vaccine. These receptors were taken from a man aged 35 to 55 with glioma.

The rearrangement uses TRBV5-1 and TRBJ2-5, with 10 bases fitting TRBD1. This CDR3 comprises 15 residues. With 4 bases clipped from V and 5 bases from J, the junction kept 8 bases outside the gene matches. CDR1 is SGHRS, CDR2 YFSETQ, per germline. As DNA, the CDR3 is TGCGCCAGCAGCACCGGACAGGGGGTCTTGGAGACCCAGTACTTC. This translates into CASSTGQGVLETQYF. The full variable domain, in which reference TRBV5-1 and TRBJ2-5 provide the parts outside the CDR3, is KAGVTQTPRYLIKTRGQQVTLSCSPISGHRSVSWYQQTPGQGLQFLFEYFSETQRNKGNFPGRFSGRQFSNSRSEMNVSTLELGDSALYLCASSTGQGVLETQYFGPGTRLLVL.

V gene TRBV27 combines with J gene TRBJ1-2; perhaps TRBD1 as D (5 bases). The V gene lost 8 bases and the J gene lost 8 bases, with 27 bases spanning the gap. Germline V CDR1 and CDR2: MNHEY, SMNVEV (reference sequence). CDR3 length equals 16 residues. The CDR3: CASGPGHNQLLRGYTF. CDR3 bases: TGTGCCAGCGGGCCGGGGCACAATCAACTATTGCGCGGCTACACCTTC.

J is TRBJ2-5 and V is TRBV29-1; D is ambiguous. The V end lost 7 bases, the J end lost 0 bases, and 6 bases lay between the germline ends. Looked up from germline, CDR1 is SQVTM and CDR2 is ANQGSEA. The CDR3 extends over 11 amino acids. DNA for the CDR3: TGCAGCGCGCAGTACCAAGAGACCCAGTACTTC. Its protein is CSAQYQETQYF.